The rows below give T cell receptor beta chains drawn from one sample of a study of OX40 agonist ivuxolimab in advanced cancers. Sequenced by immunoSEQ multiplex PCR; TCRdb stores in-frame clones only, minus some. The table has about 71,000 clones, approximately 78% seen once. This sample comprised CD4+ or CD8+ T cells sorted from blood, obtained in a trial of the OX40 agonist ivuxolimab. All receptors derive from an adult with an advanced solid tumor such as melanoma, head and neck, liver or kidney cancer. CDR3s include the opening cysteine and the closing phenylalanine or tryptophan. The order of the fields is CDR3 length, V gene, CDR3 protein.

12 TRBV29-1 CSVGRGPDTQYF
17 TRBV21-1 CASSKAGGPFSGNTIYF
13 TRBV6-5 CASRRTSSETQYF
15 TRBV5-1 CASSSGQGENYGYTF
14 TRBV27 CASTEGQGMEEQYF
13 TRBV2 CASGTGAYQPQHF
16 TRBV4-1 CASSRDRDRVNEKLFF
15 TRBV5-4 CASSLSAAGGDEQYF
15 TRBV19 CASSRTGSSNYGYTF
14 TRBV6-1 CASSENSREETQYF
15 TRBV5-1 CASSPGVGGGTEAFF
17 TRBV27 CASSLSGTGGAGYGYTF
13 TRBV28 CASSATGSGEQYF
15 TRBV6-5 CASSHGGGRTDTQYF
18 TRBV9 CASSSSGGHPGIPYEQYF
15 TRBV5-1 CASSLMGADTGELFF
15 TRBV9 CASSVGPQRAGELFF
19 TRBV6-7 CASSYGPAELTYSNQPQHF
14 TRBV29-1 CSGRPSGTTYEQYF
13 TRBV2 CASRTGTGTEAFF
13 TRBV27 CASSLRVGETQYF
14 TRBV5-1 CASIRTGGDTEAFF
13 TRBV7-2 CASSPDRYNEQFF
14 TRBV5-6 CASSWDRGYYEQYF
19 TRBV4-2 CASSQQWSGRPIGGNTIYF
15 TRBV29-1 CSSPPCVPSGNTIYF
12 TRBV2 CASSGDRLTQYF
13 TRBV19 CASANRVRDTQYF
16 TRBV5-6 CASSLGGGYSNQPQHF
16 TRBV9 CASTRVSSGGNNEQFF
16 TRBV11-3 CASSLVAWGWTYGYTF
15 TRBV7-6 CASSSGLAGKNEQFF
15 TRBV5-1 CASSLAWAGGDEQFF
14 TRBV10-2 CATRPPDLNTEAFF
17 TRBV7-6 CASSLEVASEFTDTQYF
16 TRBV4-1 CASSQFRGPSMETQYF
15 TRBV7-9 CASSPTVGFNEKLFF
16 TRBV30 CAFSLGLAGGRYEQYF
12 TRBV10-3 CATGNSYNEQFF
13 TRBV5-6 CASSLERTNGYTF
12 TRBV29-1 CSGQASGNTIYF
11 TRBV20-1 CSASGNYGYTF
14 TRBV10-1 CASSDGGMNTEAFF
13 TRBV7-3 CASSLQRGTGYTF
14 TRBV5-5 CASSLEDTPYEQYF
14 TRBV6-5 CASSVAAGTGELFF
13 TRBV19 CASSMGLANEQYF
16 TRBV4-1 CASSQVGTGGIDEQFF
13 TRBV2 CASSGGSGGSQYF
15 TRBV4-3 CASSQLSGGAETQYF